This TCR beta chain comes out of a study of blood T cells in healthy people across ages (dated by TCRdb to the mid-2010s). Describing the broader study: In model experiments, template switching captured about one uniquely barcoded TCR beta cDNA molecule for every two T cells. Using deep sequencing normalized with unique cDNA molecular identifiers, the study measured how TCR beta repertoire diversity changes with age. The donors were divided into four age groups: young (average around 16 years), middle-aged (approximately 39), aged (roughly 60) and long-lived (82). To avoid experimental bias, donors of different ages were spread randomly across the sequencing lanes. For two donors (one aged 18 to 29 and one aged 80 or older), the study analyzed two additional independent replicas of 1 million unique cDNA reads from the same blood draw.

From cysteine to phenylalanine, the CDR3 is 12 amino acids long. Only the CDR3 part of the read is kept: 36 bases, read in frame from the first base. Taken from the germline V gene, the CDR1 and CDR2 loops are SGHTA and FQGNSA. A distance of 16 bases separates the germline ends of V and J, which lose 9 bases and 8 bases respectively. With regard to this clonotype: It lacks a known antigen. No base quality values were provided; no much bigger clone lies one nucleotide off.

To prepare the library, 5' RACE was applied. The sequencer listed for this sample is Illumina HiSeq 2500. A second PCR of roughly 6 to 11 cycles was performed with a sample-barcoded 5' primer and a J-beta primer mix. A unique molecular identifier was introduced onto each TCR beta cDNA molecule by a template-switch 5' adaptor carrying 12 random nucleotides. Each sample yielded at least 2.5 million CDR3-containing paired-end reads. First-strand cDNA was synthesized from all RNA with the Mint cDNA synthesis kit, primed by a TRBC-specific oligonucleotide. After uracil-DNA glycosylase treatment, a first 18-cycle PCR used universal primers M1SS and BC2_uni_R on all cDNA. In the paper's pipeline: For normalization, 1 million high-quality reads were randomly selected from each sample, with every read carrying a distinct molecular identifier. Instead of being binned into consensus sequences, reads that shared molecular identifiers were thrown out. MiTCR, set to a Q25 quality threshold and the strictest error-elimination algorithm, was used for CDR3 identification, clonotype clustering and error correction. A nonparametric unseen species model with Euler transformation was used to estimate a lower bound on total TCR beta diversity. TCRdb reworked the public reads: Q25 trimming with fastp, MiXCR clone assembly, productive beta chains retained. Each entry is one CDR3 protein sequence, shown with its most common DNA and genes. TCRdb's processing, not the authors', yielded these V and J calls. The sample data list about 1.4 million distinct CDR3 sequences, and around 55% of these were observed just once. 6.5% to 8.5% of the sample is in the top ten clones.

General conclusions and limits of the study: Compared with the aged group, more naive CD4+ T cells, fewer expanded clones and increased TCR diversity were shown by the long-lived group, suggesting age selection. Conclusive comparison of naive and antigen-experienced compartments was prevented by the profiling of bulk unsorted PBMCs. Estimates of total diversity based on one million sequenced T cells were regarded as lower bounds and as underestimates. Observed TCR beta diversity correlated strongly with the percentage of naive T cells measured by flow cytometry. The CMV infection status of donors was not known, potentially confounding age-related changes in expanded clonotypes. As age increased, observed TCR beta diversity per million T cells dropped in a roughly linear way, and a significant reduction was already evident by age about 36.

The 40 or so donors, aged about 6 to 100 years, were systemically healthy Caucasian individuals from Russia. Each donor gave ten milliliters of peripheral blood, collected into EDTA-treated Vacutainer tubes. PBMCs were isolated by Ficoll-Paque density-gradient centrifugation, with at least 7 million obtained per sample. Trizol reagent was used to extract total RNA from PBMCs, with at least 6 micrograms per sample. The percentages of naive CD45RAhigh/CD27high T cells were determined by flow cytometry on a PBMC aliquot from every donor. The origin of this receptor is a man younger than 35 in good health. The chain couples TRBV7-2 to TRBJ1-2; perhaps TRBD1 is the D gene, with 5 bases matching. The sample was blood. The CDR3 loop reads CARRDRPWGYTF. In nucleotide form, the sequence is TGTGCCAGGAGAGACAGACCATGGGGCTACACCTTC.